Detailed here is one TCR beta chain. Antigen: not known. These data are taken from a study of breast tumors, draining lymph nodes, adjacent tissues. Study-wide results and limits: The lymph node origin of tumor T cells was framed as consistent with a hypothesis, not demonstrated. Tumor repertoires ranked between lymph nodes and nontumor tissue in diversity, with V and J gene preferences.

The V and J ends lost 7 bases and 7 bases respectively, with 10 bases between them. Germline CDR1 and CDR2: KGHDR and SFDVKD. The CDR3 runs 12 residues. Axillary draining lymph nodes of breast cancer patients supplied the node samples. MiXCR, applied by TCRdb to the multiplex PCR reads, yields one record per CDR3 protein. In the table there are approximately 150,000 distinct CDR3 sequences, less than 35% of which are singletons. The clonotype was recovered from a female donor with breast cancer. Some clones in this sample may be carry-over from other donors' samples. Material for sequencing was axillary lymph node tissue. This chain uses TRBV24-1 with TRBJ2-1; D unresolved. CDR3 DNA: TGTGCCACCAGGGTAAGGTCAAATGAGCAGTTCTTC. This encodes CATRVRSNEQFF.